The 13 T cell receptor beta chains listed next were all sequenced from one sample in a study of cytomegalovirus exposure and HLA in healthy donors. PCR amplification relied on 60 Vbeta primers (plus 13 Jbeta primers). The protocol was immunoSEQ multiplex PCR, while the TCRdb copy is restricted to in-frame clones and leaves out a portion. The repertoire consists of some 180,000 clones, with 75% to 80% occurring once and the leading ten covering over 12%. Material: PBMCs. The receptor source for this set is a woman aged 25-40 years in good health and CMV-seropositive.

The gene calls are TRBV2 and TRBJ2-7, with TRBD1 matching over 7 bases. Per the germline V gene, CDR1 is SNHLY and CDR2 is FYNNEI. The CDR3 runs 10 residues. The junction had 6 bases not matched to a gene; V was cut back by 8 bases and J by 11 bases. The CDR3 DNA sequence: TGTGCCAGCGGGGAGACAGGGAAGTACTTC. It translates to CASGETGKYF.

The chain is built from TRBV11-2 and TRBJ1-1, with D perhaps matching TRBD1 (6 bases). Trimming cost V 3 bases and J 1 base, with 9 bases left between them. CDR1 is SGHAT and CDR2 is FQNNGV in the germline V gene. The CDR3 runs to 14 residues. CDR3 in DNA: TGTGCCAGCAGCTTCCAGGGGACGAACACTGAAGCTTTCTTT. Amino acid sequence: CASSFQGTNTEAFF.

V and J are TRBV28 and TRBJ2-5, with 8 nucleotides matching TRBD2. CDR1 MDHEN and CDR2 SYDVKM come from the germline V gene. V was clipped by 5 bases and J by 5 bases; unmatched bases: 10. This CDR3 is built from 15 residues. CDR3 DNA: TGTGCCAGCAGTATAACGGGAGGGTTGGGGGAGACCCAGTACTTC. It is translated as CASSITGGLGETQYF. The variable domain in full, completed from reference TRBV28 and TRBJ2-5, reads DVKVTQSSRYLVKRTGEKVFLECVQDMDHENMFWYRQDPGLGLRLIYFSYDVKMKEKGDIPEGYSVSREKKERFSLILESASTNQTSMYLCASSITGGLGETQYFGPGTRLLVL.

This clone was detected only once. This rearrangement joins TRBV6-6 to TRBJ2-7; 7 bases fit TRBD2. Germline CDR1 reads MNHNY; CDR2 reads SVGAGI (reference sequence). V shed 5 bases, J shed 0 bases, and the junction held 4 bases outside the gene matches. This CDR3 spans 14 amino acids. The CDR3 is CASSQSGTSYEQYF. For the CDR3, the DNA is TGTGCCAGCAGTCAAAGCGGGACCTCCTACGAGCAGTACTTC.

This chain joins TRBV6-6 and TRBJ2-3; D might be TRBD1 (6 bases). This CDR3 is built from 15 residues. CDR1 and CDR2 (germline): MNHNY, SVGAGI (reference sequence). The V gene lost 8 bases and the J gene lost 1 base, with 16 bases spanning the gap. The CDR3 bases are TGTGCCAGCGCAGTGGGGACAACCGGCACAGATACGCAGTATTTT. This codes for CASAVGTTGTDTQYF.

This chain joins TRBV30 and TRBJ1-3; TRBD1 agrees at 9 bases. Germline CDR1 GTSNPN, CDR2 SVGIG (reference sequence). CDR3 size: 16 residues. V was clipped by 4 bases and J by 0 bases; unmatched bases: 7. The CDR3 is CAWTRDRAPSGNTIYF. CDR3 coding DNA: TGTGCCTGGACCCGGGACAGGGCCCCCTCTGGAAACACCATATATTTT. The variable domain in full, with the rest retrieved from reference TRBV30 and TRBJ1-3, is SQTIHQWPATLVQPVGSPLSLECTVEGTSNPNLYWYRQAAGRGLQLLFYSVGIGQISSEVPQNLSASRPQDRQFILSSKKLLLSDSGFYLCAWTRDRAPSGNTIYFGEGSWLTVV.

This clone came up a few times. The chain employs TRBV27 and TRBJ1-4, with 7 bases identical to TRBD1. CDR1 is MNHEY and CDR2 is SMNVEV in the germline V gene (reference sequence). Trimming removed 4 bases from V and 5 bases from J; junction bases left unmatched: 7. The CDR3 covers 15 residues. CDR3 loop: CASSSWDRLNEKLFF. The CDR3 region has the DNA TGTGCCAGCAGTTCTTGGGACAGACTGAATGAAAAACTGTTTTTT.

This clone has a handful of counts. This chain connects TRBV5-6 to TRBJ2-2; D is ambiguous. The germline V gene has CDR1 SGHDT and CDR2 YYEEEE. The CDR3 is 14 residues long. Between the trimmed V and J ends, which lost 1 base and 6 bases, there was a span of 10 bases. The CDR3 nucleotides read TGTGCCAGCAGCTTGCGAGTAATGGCCGGGGAGCTGTTTTTT. Translating it yields CASSLRVMAGELFF.

The gene calls are TRBV18 and TRBJ2-3; 9 bases line up with TRBD1. After removal of 2 bases from V and 4 bases from J, the junction contained 7 bases not matched to a gene. Germline V gene data show CDR1 as KGHSH and CDR2 as LQKENI. The CDR3 length is 16 residues. The CDR3 sequence: CASSPITGGASDTQYF. The CDR3 region has the DNA TGTGCCAGCTCACCAATTACAGGGGGCGCGTCAGATACGCAGTATTTT.

This clone was seen only once. The rearrangement links TRBV4-1 to TRBJ2-5; D perhaps matches TRBD1 (5 bases). V lost 0 bases and J 7 bases, leaving 15 bases between the germline ends. CDR3 size: 15 residues. The V gene's germline CDR1 is MGHRA and CDR2 YSYEKL. The chain's CDR3 is CASSQDSRGSRTQYF. DNA of the CDR3: TGCGCCAGCAGCCAAGATAGTAGGGGATCGAGGACCCAGTACTTC.

The CDR3 protein is CASTAGQSPLHF. CDR3 nucleotides: TGTGCCAGCACCGCAGGGCAGTCACCCCTCCACTTT. The chain is built from TRBV11-2 and TRBJ1-6, with a possible D match to TRBD1 (5 bases). The CDR3 has 12 residues. Trimming cost V 7 bases and J 10 bases, with 11 bases left between them. Per the germline V gene, CDR1 is SGHAT and CDR2 is FQNNGV. The full variable domain, rest sourced from reference TRBV11-2 and TRBJ1-6, is EAGVAQSPRYKIIEKRQSVAFWCNPISGHATLYWYQQILGQGPKLLIQFQNNGVVDDSQLPKDRFSAERLKGVDSTLKIQPAKLEDSAVYLCASTAGQSPLHFGNGTRLTVT.

The CDR3 region has the DNA TGTGCCAGCAGCCCCCGGGGTGCAACTAACTATGGCTACACCTTC. This encodes CASSPRGATNYGYTF. The V and J genes are TRBV13 and TRBJ1-2; D gene uncertain. The CDR3 runs 15 residues. The germline V gene has CDR1 PRHDT and CDR2 FYEKMQ (reference sequence). V shed 5 bases and J shed 0 bases, with 13 bases lying between them.

This clone was seen only a few times. This chain uses TRBV11-3 with TRBJ1-3, with D possibly TRBD1 on 5 matching bases. This CDR3 contains 15 residues. Per germline, CDR1 SGHNT and CDR2 YENEEA. The germline V and J ends were trimmed by 11 bases and 4 bases, with 21 bases remaining between them. The CDR3 reads CASQYGGRAGNTIYF. The DNA of the CDR3 is TGTGCCTCGCAATACGGGGGAAGGGCAGGAAACACCATATATTTT.